This T cell receptor beta chain is from a study of B cell selection in AIRE deficiency. Study-wide points: Only TCRbeta was sequenced; about 37% of shared healthy Treg sequences appeared in Tconv. CDR3s were shorter in shared Treg sequences, reflecting few non-templated nucleotide insertions. Patient Tconv and Treg cells showed healthy-like TCRBV usage, CDR3 length, diversity. Of roughly 4,000 shared Treg TCRbeta sequences, about 30% were healthy-only, approximately 9% patient-only.

Sorting defined conventional CD4 T cells as CD4+CD127+. Repertoires were generated with immunoSEQ multiplex PCR, while TCRdb's copy carries only in-frame clones and drops some. The repertoire consists of 20,000 to 25,000 clones, with 95% to 97% occurring once and the leading ten covering approximately 0.22%. V gave up 5 bases and J gave up 1 base; unmatched junction bases: 5. CDR1 MNHEY and CDR2 SMNVEV come from the germline V gene (reference sequence). The length of the CDR3 is 15 residues. This clone was recorded once. Its antigen is as yet unknown. Source material: conventional CD4+ T cells sorted from PBMCs. The genes are TRBV27 and TRBJ1-2; 9 bases fit TRBD1. The TCR comes from a human donor with AIRE deficiency. The CDR3 bases are TGTGCCAGCAGTCGGGCGGGACAGGGTAACTATGGCTACACCTTC. Its translation: CASSRAGQGNYGYTF.